The 19 T cell receptor beta chains in this list originate from one sample, sequenced in a study of human T cells and chemical hapten exposure. Time point in this sample: patch test 2, 6 weeks after DPC sensitization. The sample's treatment: therapeutic diphenylcyclopropenone sensitization with weekly scalp DPC. TCRdb re-called the RACE reads with MiXCR, one entry per CDR3 protein. This table holds approximately 120,000 distinct CDR3 sequences, roughly a tenth found once. This specimen consisted of whole blood, obtained in connection with sensitization to the hapten diphenylcyclopropenone (DPC). The receptors stem from a woman aged 40 to 50 with alopecia areata. Some clones in this sample may be carry-over from other donors' samples.

V usage is TRBV12-3 or TRBV12-4 and J usage is TRBJ2-7; TRBD1 might be the D (7 bases). This CDR3 is 14 amino acids long. The germline V and J ends were trimmed by 5 bases and 3 bases, with 14 bases remaining between them. The CDR3 spells CASSSRGRNYEQYF. CDR3 nucleotide sequence: TGTGCCAGCAGTAGCAGGGGGAGGAACTACGAGCAGTACTTC.

This clonotype showed up just a few times. The genes are TRBV4-2 and TRBJ2-3, with D perhaps TRBD2 (6 bases). Trimming removed 0 bases at V and 8 bases at J, with 9 bases between. Germline assignment: CDR1 LGHNA and CDR2 YNFKEQ. The CDR3 is 13 residues long. The CDR3 reads CASSQDRRGTQYF. The CDR3 DNA reads as TGTGCCAGCAGCCAAGATCGGAGGGGTACGCAGTATTTT.

This chain joins TRBV29-1 and TRBJ1-1; 9 bases map to TRBD1. This CDR3 spans 14 amino acids. Trimming at V came to 4 bases and at J to 2 bases, leaving 5 bases not matched to a gene. Germline V gene data show CDR1 as SQVTM and CDR2 as ANQGSEA. The CDR3 DNA follows: TGCAGCGTTGCAAAGGGACAGGGCAACACTGAAGCTTTCTTT. Protein: CSVAKGQGNTEAFF.

The CDR3 region has the DNA TGTGCCAGCAGCCAACAGGGCCCCTATGGCTACACCTTC. Translation gives CASSQQGPYGYTF. This chain connects TRBV11-2 to TRBJ1-2; possibly TRBD1 for D (6 bases). V lost 5 bases to trimming and J lost 4 bases, with 11 bases between them. Germline CDR1 reads SGHAT; CDR2 reads FQNNGV. The CDR3 is 13 residues long.

This clonotype was found many times. For the CDR3, the DNA is TGTGCCAGCAGCATCCCCGGTGGCAGACTTATTAACACCGGGGAGCTGTTTTTT. Translation: CASSIPGGRLINTGELFF. This chain connects TRBV11-2 to TRBJ2-2, with D uncertain. CDR1 is SGHAT and CDR2 is FQNNGV in the germline V gene. V lost 5 bases to trimming and J lost 2 bases, with 21 bases between them. This CDR3 region has 18 residues.

This clonotype has at least ten counts. This chain joins TRBV20-1 and TRBJ2-1, with 9 bases fitting TRBD2. J lost 3 bases, V lost 4 bases, and 4 bases had no gene match. The CDR3 is made up of 14 amino acids. Germline V gene data show CDR1 as DFQATT and CDR2 as SNEGSKA (reference sequence). CDR3 sequence: CSAKNSGGYNEQFF. The CDR3, as DNA: TGCAGTGCTAAAAATAGCGGGGGCTACAATGAGCAGTTCTTC.

This clonotype occurred a few times. The chain links TRBV27 to TRBJ1-2; 8 bases agree with TRBD1. V gave up 5 bases and J gave up 5 bases; unmatched junction bases: 10. This CDR3 has 15 residues. CDR1 MNHEY and CDR2 SMNVEV come from the germline V gene (reference sequence). In nucleotides, the CDR3 is TGTGCCAGCAGTCCCTACAACAGGGGGGAGTATGGCTACACCTTC. Translation: CASSPYNRGEYGYTF.

In this sample, this clonotype turned up many times. The rearrangement uses TRBV7-9 and TRBJ2-7; D might be TRBD1 (6 bases). The CDR3 length is 12 residues. V was trimmed by 2 bases and J by 6 bases, leaving 8 bases between them. CDR1 and CDR2 (germline): SEHNR, FQNEAQ (reference sequence). CDR3 DNA sequence: TGTGCCAGCAGCTTACAGGGGAGCGAGCAGTACTTC. Translating gives CASSLQGSEQYF.

This clonotype occurred many times. The V gene is TRBV2, the J gene TRBJ2-1; 11 bases are shared with TRBD1. CDR3 size: 14 residues. The J segment lost 15 bases and the V segment lost 1 base, leaving 8 bases of the junction unmatched. Per the germline V gene, CDR1 is SNHLY and CDR2 is FYNNEI. This CDR3 is CASSEGRTGGGTFF. The CDR3, as DNA: TGTGCCAGCAGTGAAGGGAGGACAGGGGGCGGGACGTTCTTC.

This clonotype was counted a few times. The chain employs TRBV6-1 and TRBJ1-3; D possibly corresponds to TRBD1 (5 bases). The CDR3 is 16 residues long. The germline V and J ends were trimmed by 6 bases and 0 bases, with 15 bases remaining between them. Germline V gene lookup returns CDR1 MNHNS and CDR2 SASEGT. This CDR3 is CASSFLQVRSGNTIYF. Written as DNA, the CDR3 is TGTGCCAGCAGCTTCCTACAGGTCCGCTCTGGAAACACCATATATTTT.

This clonotype was found a few times. V and J are TRBV19 and TRBJ1-4; TRBD1 agrees at 7 bases. Germline-derived CDR1 and CDR2 are LNHDA and SQIVND (reference sequence). The trim removed 3 bases at V and 6 bases at J, leaving 13 bases unmatched. The CDR3 loop spans 17 amino acids. The CDR3 DNA reads as TGTGCCAGTAGTATCTGGGTCGAGGGGGCGAGAGATGAAAAACTGTTTTTT. Protein: CASSIWVEGARDEKLFF.

This clonotype was counted only a few times. The CDR3 sequence: CASSLVGGVTGELFF. CDR3 in DNA: TGTGCCAGCAGCTTAGTCGGAGGGGTCACCGGGGAGCTGTTTTTT. The chain has TRBV7-8 and TRBJ2-2; possible D gene TRBD2, 6 bases. Germline lookup yields CDR1 SGHVS and CDR2 FQNEAQ. There are 15 residues in the CDR3. Trimming removed 1 base at V and 4 bases at J, with 10 bases between.

The sample holds a few counts of this clonotype. The chain links TRBV28 to TRBJ2-5; 7 nucleotides line up with TRBD1. After removal of 7 bases from V and 3 bases from J, the junction contained 17 bases not matched to a gene. Germline V gene data show CDR1 as MDHEN and CDR2 as SYDVKM. The CDR3 covers 17 residues. Here the CDR3 DNA reads TGTGCCAGCACCCCTTCCCCTCGCATAGGGGGCGAAGAGACCCAGTACTTC. Protein sequence: CASTPSPRIGGEETQYF.

The chain links TRBV12-3 or TRBV12-4 to TRBJ2-7; 11 nucleotides match TRBD1. CDR3 size: 14 residues. The V segment lost 5 bases and the J segment 3 bases; nucleotides outside the gene matches: 3. The CDR3 nucleotides read TGTGCCAGCAGTGGACAGGGGGCTCGCTACGAGCAGTACTTC. It yields the protein CASSGQGARYEQYF.

As concerns this clonotype: This could be a read error, since a much larger clone is one nucleotide away. The chain recombines TRBV5-8 with TRBJ1-1, with D perhaps TRBD1 (6 bases). The CDR3 is 15 residues long. Germline V gene lookup returns CDR1 SGHTS and CDR2 YDEGEE. The CDR3 DNA sequence: TGTCCCAGCAGCTTCCGGACAGCCAGGAACACTGAAGCTTTCTTT. As protein: CPSSFRTARNTEAFF.

The V gene is TRBV7-2, the J gene TRBJ1-2, with TRBD1 identical over 7 bases. The ends lost 5 bases at V and 8 bases at J; junction bases unmatched: 14. The CDR3 is 15 residues long. Germline CDR1 and CDR2: SGHTA and FQGNSA. The CDR3 nucleotides read TGTGCCAGCAGCCCGAGGCCGGGACAGACTATAGGCTACACCTTC. Translating it yields CASSPRPGQTIGYTF.

This clonotype was counted at least ten times. The gene calls are TRBV7-2 and TRBJ1-4, with 9 bases fitting TRBD1. Germline CDR1 and CDR2: SGHTA and FQGNSA. V lost 5 bases to trimming and J lost 4 bases; unmatched junction nucleotides: 5. This CDR3 contains 15 residues. CDR3 in amino acids: CASSRDRANNEKLFF. The CDR3 region has the DNA TGTGCCAGCAGCCGGGACAGGGCCAATAATGAAAAACTGTTTTTT.

In its sample, this clonotype was seen a few times. This chain joins TRBV18 and TRBJ2-5; D remains ambiguous. In germline, CDR1 is KGHSH, CDR2 LQKENI. This CDR3 has 14 amino acids. V was cut by 3 bases and J by 5 bases, with 13 bases left in between. CDR3 loop: CASSPTPPRETQYF. In nucleotides, the CDR3 is TGTGCCAGCTCACCCACCCCCCCCCGGGAGACCCAGTACTTC.

V is TRBV10-3 and J is TRBJ2-5, with D perhaps matching TRBD2 (6 bases). CDR3 length: 15 residues. V lost 0 bases to trimming and J lost 2 bases, with 10 bases between them. Germline V lookup: CDR1 ENHRY, CDR2 SYGVKD. The CDR3 region is CAISESGGKQETQYF. The CDR3 DNA is TGTGCCATCAGTGAGTCTGGGGGGAAACAAGAGACCCAGTACTTC.